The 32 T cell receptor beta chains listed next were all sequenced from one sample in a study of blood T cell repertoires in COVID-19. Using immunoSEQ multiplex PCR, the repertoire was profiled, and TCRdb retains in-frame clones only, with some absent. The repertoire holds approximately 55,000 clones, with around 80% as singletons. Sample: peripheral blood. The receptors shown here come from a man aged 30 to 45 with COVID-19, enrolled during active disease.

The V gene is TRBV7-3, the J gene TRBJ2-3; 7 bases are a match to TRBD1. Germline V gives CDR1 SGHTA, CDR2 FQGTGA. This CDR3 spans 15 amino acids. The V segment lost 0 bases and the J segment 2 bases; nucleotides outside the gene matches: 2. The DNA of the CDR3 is TGTGCCAGCAGCTTAACAGGGGGCAACACAGATACGCAGTATTTT. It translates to CASSLTGGNTDTQYF.

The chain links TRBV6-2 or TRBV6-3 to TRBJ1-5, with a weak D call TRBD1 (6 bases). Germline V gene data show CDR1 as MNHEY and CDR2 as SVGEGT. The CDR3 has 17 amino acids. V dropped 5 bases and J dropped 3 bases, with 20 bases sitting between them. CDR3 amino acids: CASSASGTKNLNQPQHF. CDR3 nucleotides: TGTGCCAGCAGTGCCTCCGGGACAAAGAACCTCAATCAGCCCCAGCATTTT.

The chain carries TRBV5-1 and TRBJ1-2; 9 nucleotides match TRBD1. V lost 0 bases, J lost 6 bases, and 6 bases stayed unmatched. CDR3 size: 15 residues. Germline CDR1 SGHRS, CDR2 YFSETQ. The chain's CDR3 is CASSLAGTGIDGYTF. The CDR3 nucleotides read TGCGCCAGCAGCTTGGCCGGGACAGGGATCGATGGCTACACCTTC.

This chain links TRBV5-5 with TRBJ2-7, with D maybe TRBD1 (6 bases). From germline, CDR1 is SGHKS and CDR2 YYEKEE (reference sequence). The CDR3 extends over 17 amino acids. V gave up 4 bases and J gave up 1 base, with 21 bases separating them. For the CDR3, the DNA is TGTGCCAGCAGCCCCCGCCAGGGGCGGCCATATTCCTACGAGCAGTACTTC. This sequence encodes CASSPRQGRPYSYEQYF.

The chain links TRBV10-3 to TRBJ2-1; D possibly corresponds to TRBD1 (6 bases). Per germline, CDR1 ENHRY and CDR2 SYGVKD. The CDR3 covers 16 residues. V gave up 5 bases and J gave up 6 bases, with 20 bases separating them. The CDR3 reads CAISPPGQGFFNEQFF. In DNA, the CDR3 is TGTGCCATCAGTCCGCCGGGACAAGGTTTCTTCAATGAGCAGTTCTTC.

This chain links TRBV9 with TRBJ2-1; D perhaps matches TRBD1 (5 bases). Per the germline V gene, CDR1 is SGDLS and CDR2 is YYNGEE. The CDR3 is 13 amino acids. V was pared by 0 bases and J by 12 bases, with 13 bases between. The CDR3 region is CASSVVGEVGQFF. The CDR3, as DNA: TGTGCCAGCAGCGTAGTAGGGGAAGTGGGGCAGTTCTTC.

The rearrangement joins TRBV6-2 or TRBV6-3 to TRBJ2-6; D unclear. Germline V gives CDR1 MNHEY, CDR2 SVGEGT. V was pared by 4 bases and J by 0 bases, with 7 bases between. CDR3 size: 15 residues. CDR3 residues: CASSWAGSGANVLTF. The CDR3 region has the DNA TGTGCCAGCAGTTGGGCAGGCTCTGGGGCCAACGTCCTGACTTTC.

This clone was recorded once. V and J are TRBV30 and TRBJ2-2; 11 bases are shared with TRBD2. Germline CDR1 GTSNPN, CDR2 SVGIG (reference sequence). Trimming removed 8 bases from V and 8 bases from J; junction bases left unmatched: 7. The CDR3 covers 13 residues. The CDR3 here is CAIPSGGLGELFF. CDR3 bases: TGTGCCATTCCTAGCGGGGGGCTAGGGGAGCTGTTTTTT. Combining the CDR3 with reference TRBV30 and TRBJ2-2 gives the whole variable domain SQTIHQWPATLVQPVGSPLSLECTVEGTSNPNLYWYRQAAGRGLQLLFYSVGIGQISSEVPQNLSASRPQDRQFILSSKKLLLSDSGFYLCAIPSGGLGELFFGEGSRLTVL.

CDR3 amino acids: CASSRGTGLSGANVLTF. The CDR3 region has the DNA TGTGCCAGCAGCCGAGGGACAGGACTTTCTGGGGCCAACGTCCTGACTTTC. The chain uses TRBV11-2 and TRBJ2-6; 8 positions match TRBD1. V gave up 5 bases and J gave up 1 base; unmatched junction bases: 7. The CDR3 has 17 amino acids. The germline gives CDR1 SGHAT, CDR2 FQNNGV.

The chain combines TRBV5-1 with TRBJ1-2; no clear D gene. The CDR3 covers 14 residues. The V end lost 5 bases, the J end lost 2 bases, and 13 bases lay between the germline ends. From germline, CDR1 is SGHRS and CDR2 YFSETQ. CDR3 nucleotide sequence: TGCGCCAGCAGACTATCGACCACGAACTATGGCTACACCTTC. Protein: CASRLSTTNYGYTF.

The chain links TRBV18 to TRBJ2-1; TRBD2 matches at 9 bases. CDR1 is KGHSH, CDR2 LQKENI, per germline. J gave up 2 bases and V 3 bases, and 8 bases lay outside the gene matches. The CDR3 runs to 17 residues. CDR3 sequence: CASSPTRLAETYNEQFF. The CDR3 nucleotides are TGTGCCAGCTCACCGACCAGACTAGCGGAGACCTACAATGAGCAGTTCTTC.

CDR3 DNA: TGTGCCTGGAGTCTAGCGGGGGGTCGCGAGCAGTACTTC. Amino acids: CAWSLAGGREQYF. This chain joins TRBV30 and TRBJ2-7; TRBD2 matches at 11 bases. V was pared by 2 bases and J by 6 bases, with 3 bases of the junction left unmatched. Germline-derived CDR1 and CDR2 are GTSNPN and SVGIG (reference sequence). The CDR3 loop spans 13 amino acids.

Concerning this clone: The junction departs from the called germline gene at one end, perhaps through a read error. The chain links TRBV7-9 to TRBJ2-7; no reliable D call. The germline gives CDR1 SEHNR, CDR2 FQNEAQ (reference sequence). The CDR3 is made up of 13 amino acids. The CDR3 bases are TGTGCCAGCAGTTTAGTATCGTCCCACGAGCAGTACTTC. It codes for CASSLVSSHEQYF.

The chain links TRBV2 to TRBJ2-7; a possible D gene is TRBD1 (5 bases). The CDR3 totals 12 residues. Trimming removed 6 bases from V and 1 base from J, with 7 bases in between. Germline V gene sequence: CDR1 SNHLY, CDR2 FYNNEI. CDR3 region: CASRQGSYEQYF. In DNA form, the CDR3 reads TGTGCCAGCAGGCAGGGTTCCTACGAGCAGTACTTC.

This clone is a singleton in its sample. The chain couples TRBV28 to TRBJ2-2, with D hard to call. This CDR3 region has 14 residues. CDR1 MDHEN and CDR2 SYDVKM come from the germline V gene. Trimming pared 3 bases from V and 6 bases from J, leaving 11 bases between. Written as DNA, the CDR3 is TGTGCCAGCAGTTTGTTAGTTATCTCCGGGGAGCTGTTTTTT. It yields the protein CASSLLVISGELFF.

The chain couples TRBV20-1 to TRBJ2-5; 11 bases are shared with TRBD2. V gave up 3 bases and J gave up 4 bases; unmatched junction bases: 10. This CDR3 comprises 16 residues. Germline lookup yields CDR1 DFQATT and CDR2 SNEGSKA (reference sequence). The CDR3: CSASPFSGGAGETQYF. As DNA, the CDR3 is TGCAGTGCTAGTCCCTTTAGCGGGGGGGCTGGAGAGACCCAGTACTTC.

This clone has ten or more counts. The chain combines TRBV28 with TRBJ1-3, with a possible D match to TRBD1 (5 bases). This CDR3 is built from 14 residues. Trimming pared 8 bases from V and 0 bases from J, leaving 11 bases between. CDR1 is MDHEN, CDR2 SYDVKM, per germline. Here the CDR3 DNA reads TGTGCCAGCCAGGGAATCCTCTCTGGAAACACCATATATTTT. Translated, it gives CASQGILSGNTIYF.

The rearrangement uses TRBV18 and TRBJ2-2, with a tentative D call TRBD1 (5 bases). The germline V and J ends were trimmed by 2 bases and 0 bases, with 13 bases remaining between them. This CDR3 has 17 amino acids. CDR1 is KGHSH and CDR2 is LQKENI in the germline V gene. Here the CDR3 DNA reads TGTGCCAGCTCACCAATGGCTGAACAGGCGAACACCGGGGAGCTGTTTTTT. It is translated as CASSPMAEQANTGELFF. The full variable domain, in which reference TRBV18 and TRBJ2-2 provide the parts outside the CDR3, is NAGVMQNPRHLVRRRGQEARLRCSPMKGHSHVYWYRQLPEEGLKFMVYLQKENIIDESGMPKERFSAEFPKEGPSILRIQQVVRGDSAAYFCASSPMAEQANTGELFFGEGSRLTVL.

DNA of the CDR3: TGTGCCAGCAGCAAGACAGGTCGTTACGAGCAGTACTTC. Translated: CASSKTGRYEQYF. J is TRBJ2-7 and V is TRBV28; a possible D gene is TRBD1 (6 bases). The CDR3 consists of 13 residues. V lost 6 bases and J lost 4, with 13 bases in between. CDR1 and CDR2 (germline): MDHEN, SYDVKM.

CDR3 protein: CASSPEAGGYTDTQYF. The CDR3 DNA sequence: TGTGCCAGCTCACCCGAAGCGGGAGGATACACAGATACGCAGTATTTT. The gene calls are TRBV18 and TRBJ2-3; 9 bases fit TRBD2. The J segment lost 2 bases and the V segment lost 3 bases, leaving 6 bases of the junction unmatched. CDR1 and CDR2 from the germline V gene are KGHSH and LQKENI. This CDR3 region has 16 residues.

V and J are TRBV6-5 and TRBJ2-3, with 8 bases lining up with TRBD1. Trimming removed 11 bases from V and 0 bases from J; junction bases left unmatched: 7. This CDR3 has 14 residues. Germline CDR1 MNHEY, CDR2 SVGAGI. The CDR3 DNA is TGTGCCCTTAGGGACAGGACAAGCACAGATACGCAGTATTTT. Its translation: CALRDRTSTDTQYF.

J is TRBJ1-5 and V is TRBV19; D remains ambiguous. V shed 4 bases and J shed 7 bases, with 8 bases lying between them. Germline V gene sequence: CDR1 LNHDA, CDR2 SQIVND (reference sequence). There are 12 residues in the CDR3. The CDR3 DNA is TGTGCCAGTAGTAAGGAGGCCCAGCCCCAGCATTTT. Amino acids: CASSKEAQPQHF.

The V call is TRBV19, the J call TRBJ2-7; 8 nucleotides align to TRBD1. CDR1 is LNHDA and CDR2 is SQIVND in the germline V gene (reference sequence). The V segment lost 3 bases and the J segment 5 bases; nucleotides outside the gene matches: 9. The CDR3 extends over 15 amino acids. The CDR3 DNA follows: TGTGCCAGTAGTATGTTCAGGGGGCCTGTCCACGAGCAGTACTTC. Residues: CASSMFRGPVHEQYF.

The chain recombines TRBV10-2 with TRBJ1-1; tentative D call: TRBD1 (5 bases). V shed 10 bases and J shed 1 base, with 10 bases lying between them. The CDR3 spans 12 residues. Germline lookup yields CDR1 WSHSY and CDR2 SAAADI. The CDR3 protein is CATGRGNTEAFF. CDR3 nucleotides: TGCGCCACCGGGAGGGGGAACACTGAAGCTTTCTTT.

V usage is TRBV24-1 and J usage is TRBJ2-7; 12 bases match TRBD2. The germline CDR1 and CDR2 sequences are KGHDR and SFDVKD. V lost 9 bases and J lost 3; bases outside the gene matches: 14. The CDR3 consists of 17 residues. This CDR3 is CATCGTVWTSGDYEQYF. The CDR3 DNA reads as TGTGCCACCTGCGGGACAGTGTGGACTAGCGGGGACTACGAGCAGTACTTC.

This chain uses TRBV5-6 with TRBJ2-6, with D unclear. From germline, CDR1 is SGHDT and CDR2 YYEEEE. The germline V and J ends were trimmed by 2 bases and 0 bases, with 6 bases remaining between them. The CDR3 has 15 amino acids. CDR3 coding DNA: TGTGCCAGCAGCTTCTTCCGCTCTGGGGCCAACGTCCTGACTTTC. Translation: CASSFFRSGANVLTF.

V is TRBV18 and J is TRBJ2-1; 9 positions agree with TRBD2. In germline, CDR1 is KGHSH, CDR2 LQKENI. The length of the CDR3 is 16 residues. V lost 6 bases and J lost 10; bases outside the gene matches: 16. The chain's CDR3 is CASSYDYGAGGGEQFF. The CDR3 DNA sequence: TGTGCCAGCTCGTACGACTACGGAGCGGGAGGCGGGGAGCAGTTCTTC.

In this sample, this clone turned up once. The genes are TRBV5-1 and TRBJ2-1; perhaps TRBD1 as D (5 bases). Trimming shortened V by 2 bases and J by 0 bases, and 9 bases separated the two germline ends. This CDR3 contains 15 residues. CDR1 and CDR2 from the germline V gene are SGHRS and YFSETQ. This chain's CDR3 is CASSFRESSYNEQFF. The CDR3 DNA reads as TGCGCCAGCAGCTTCAGGGAAAGCTCCTACAATGAGCAGTTCTTC.

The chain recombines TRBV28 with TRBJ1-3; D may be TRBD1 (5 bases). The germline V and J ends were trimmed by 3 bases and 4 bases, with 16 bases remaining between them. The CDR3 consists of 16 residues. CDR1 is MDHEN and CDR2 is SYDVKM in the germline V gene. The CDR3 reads CASSFPGRASGNTIYF. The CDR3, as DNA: TGTGCCAGCAGTTTCCCCGGCAGGGCGTCCGGAAACACCATATATTTT.

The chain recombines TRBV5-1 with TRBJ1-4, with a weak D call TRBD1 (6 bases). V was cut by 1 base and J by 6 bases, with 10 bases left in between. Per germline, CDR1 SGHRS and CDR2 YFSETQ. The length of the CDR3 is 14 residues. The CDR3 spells CASSLRGGDEKLFF. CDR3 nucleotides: TGCGCCAGCAGCTTGAGAGGGGGAGATGAAAAACTGTTTTTT. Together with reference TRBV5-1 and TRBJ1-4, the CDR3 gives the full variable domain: KAGVTQTPRYLIKTRGQQVTLSCSPISGHRSVSWYQQTPGQGLQFLFEYFSETQRNKGNFPGRFSGRQFSNSRSEMNVSTLELGDSALYLCASSLRGGDEKLFFGSGTQLSVL.

CDR3 DNA: TGTGCCAGCAGCCACGCGGCCGGCGCCTACGAGCAGTACTTC. Translated, it gives CASSHAAGAYEQYF. The chain recombines TRBV3-1 (or the pseudogene TRBV3-2) with TRBJ2-7; no reliable D call. V gave up 3 bases and J gave up 2 bases, with 11 bases separating them. The CDR3 has 14 residues. CDR1 and CDR2 from the germline V gene are LGHDT and YNNKEL (reference sequence).

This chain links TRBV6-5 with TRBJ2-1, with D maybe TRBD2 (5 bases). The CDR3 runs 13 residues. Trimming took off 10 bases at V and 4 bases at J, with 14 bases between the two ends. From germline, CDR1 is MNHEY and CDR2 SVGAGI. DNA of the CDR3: TGTGCCATAACTAGGGATATATACAATGAGCAGTTCTTC. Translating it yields CAITRDIYNEQFF.